Sequencing of this T cell receptor (beta chain) was carried out in a study of response to subunit inactivated influenza vaccine. This clonotype was detected only a few times. Its specificity is not known. The CDR3 is 14 amino acids. Trimming shortened V by 3 bases and J by 7 bases, and 13 bases separated the two germline ends. Germline CDR1 DFQATT, CDR2 SNEGSKA (reference sequence). A single record per CDR3 protein comes from TCRdb applying MiXCR to the RT-PCR reads. The sample lists approximately 500,000 distinct CDR3 sequences, over 10% occurring once. Study-level results: Authors suggested few new T cells are recruited by each seasonal influenza vaccination.

This TCR derives from a man between 50 and 59 years old who received an inactivated influenza vaccine. This chain uses TRBV20-1 with TRBJ1-6, with D maybe TRBD1 (6 bases). Sequenced here: PBMCs from blood, sampled 45 days after vaccination. CDR3: CSARWTALNSPLHF. The CDR3 DNA is TGCAGTGCTAGGTGGACAGCTCTAAATTCACCCCTCCACTTT.